These T cell receptor beta chains were read from a single sample in a study of blood T cell repertoires in COVID-19. Here immunoSEQ multiplex PCR was the method, and the copy in TCRdb shows in-frame clones only, minus some. The repertoire holds approximately 100,000 clones, 85% to 90% seen once, with about 1% in the top ten. Specimen: peripheral blood. These receptors originate from a human donor in a cohort sampled during active COVID-19. CDR3s include the opening cysteine and the closing phenylalanine or tryptophan. The D gene is left open where the match is weak. Rows may omit the clone size; those that give it use once, few, many or a size class.

j_gene: TRBJ2-2
d_gene: TRBD1
v_gene: TRBV7-2
abundance: -
CDR3nt: TGTGCCAGCAGCTTTGACAGGGGACCCGGGGAGCTGTTTTTT
CDR3aa: CASSFDRGPGELFF

j_gene: TRBJ2-7
d_gene: -
v_gene: TRBV19
abundance: once
CDR3nt: TGTGCCAGTAGTATAGGTGGCAGCTCCTACGAGCAGTACTTC
CDR3aa: CASSIGGSSYEQYF

j_gene: TRBJ2-7
d_gene: -
v_gene: TRBV4-1
abundance: -
CDR3nt: TGCGCCAGCAGCCAGTGGCCGTTCGGAGCCCAAACCAGCTCCTACGAGCAGTACTTC
CDR3aa: CASSQWPFGAQTSSYEQYF

j_gene: TRBJ2-1
d_gene: -
v_gene: TRBV24-1
abundance: once
CDR3nt: TGTGCCACCATGGGAGCGGGTCGGCGTGACAATGAGCAGTTCTTC
CDR3aa: CATMGAGRRDNEQFF

j_gene: TRBJ2-7
d_gene: -
v_gene: TRBV18
abundance: -
CDR3nt: TGTGCCAGCTCACCCATCCCTCCGCGAGGTTCTGCCTACGAGCAGTACTTC
CDR3aa: CASSPIPPRGSAYEQYF

j_gene: TRBJ2-5
d_gene: TRBD2
v_gene: TRBV10-2
abundance: -
CDR3nt: TGCGCCAGCACCCCGGGACTAGCGGGAGGAGGTGGGGAGACCCAGTACTTC
CDR3aa: CASTPGLAGGGGETQYF

j_gene: TRBJ2-3
d_gene: TRBD2
v_gene: TRBV5-4
abundance: -
CDR3nt: TGTGCCAGCAGCCTTAGCGGGGGGCCCCGCACAGATACGCAGTATTTT
CDR3aa: CASSLSGGPRTDTQYF

j_gene: TRBJ1-1
d_gene: TRBD1
v_gene: TRBV13
abundance: -
CDR3nt: TGTGCCAGCAGCCATAACGGACAGGGGAACACTGAAGCTTTCTTT
CDR3aa: CASSHNGQGNTEAFF

j_gene: TRBJ1-1
d_gene: TRBD1
v_gene: TRBV9
abundance: few
CDR3nt: TGTGCCAGCAGCCCCGACAGGGACACTGAAGCTTTCTTT
CDR3aa: CASSPDRDTEAFF

j_gene: TRBJ1-2
d_gene: -
v_gene: TRBV5-5
abundance: few
CDR3nt: TGTGCCAGCAGCTTCCAAAACTATGGCTACACCTTC
CDR3aa: CASSFQNYGYTF

j_gene: TRBJ2-7
d_gene: -
v_gene: TRBV27
abundance: -
CDR3nt: TGTGCCAGCAGTTCCCAGCGGGCATCGTACTTC
CDR3aa: CASSSQRASYF

j_gene: TRBJ1-1
d_gene: -
v_gene: TRBV3-1/TRBV3-2
abundance: -
CDR3nt: TGTGCCAGCAGCATAATGAACACTGAAGCTTTCTTT
CDR3aa: CASSIMNTEAFF

j_gene: TRBJ2-7
d_gene: TRBD2
v_gene: TRBV5-4
abundance: -
CDR3nt: TGTGCCAGCAGCTCTGGACTAGCGGGAGGGAAATCCTACGAGCAGTACTTC
CDR3aa: CASSSGLAGGKSYEQYF

j_gene: TRBJ1-2
d_gene: TRBD1
v_gene: TRBV14
abundance: -
CDR3nt: TGTGCCAGCAGCCAAGATGGAGACAGGGTTGGCGGCTACACCTTC
CDR3aa: CASSQDGDRVGGYTF

j_gene: TRBJ1-2
d_gene: -
v_gene: TRBV9
abundance: -
CDR3nt: TGTGCCAGCAGCGTAGGGGCAGGGGTCGGCTATGGCTACACCTTC
CDR3aa: CASSVGAGVGYGYTF

j_gene: TRBJ2-1
d_gene: -
v_gene: TRBV7-3
abundance: -
CDR3nt: TGTGCCAGCAGCTCCCCCGCAGGGAATGAGCAGTTCTTC
CDR3aa: CASSSPAGNEQFF

j_gene: TRBJ2-6
d_gene: TRBD1
v_gene: TRBV27
abundance: -
CDR3nt: TGTGCCAGCAGTACCACGACAGGGGCTGGGGCCAACGTCCTGACTTTC
CDR3aa: CASSTTTGAGANVLTF

j_gene: TRBJ2-3
d_gene: TRBD2
v_gene: TRBV18
abundance: -
CDR3nt: TGTGCCAGCTCACCGACTAGCGGGGGGTTCACAGATACGCAGTATTTT
CDR3aa: CASSPTSGGFTDTQYF

j_gene: TRBJ2-6
d_gene: TRBD1
v_gene: TRBV10-3
abundance: -
CDR3nt: TGTGCCATCAGTGAGTATAGGATGGGACAGGACTCTGGGGCCAACGTCCTGACTTTC
CDR3aa: CAISEYRMGQDSGANVLTF

j_gene: TRBJ1-1
d_gene: -
v_gene: TRBV29-1
abundance: -
CDR3nt: TGCAGCGTCCGACAGGTCCAGAACACTGAAGCTTTCTTT
CDR3aa: CSVRQVQNTEAFF

j_gene: TRBJ2-1
d_gene: TRBD2
v_gene: TRBV2
abundance: -
CDR3nt: TGTGCCAGCAGTGAAGTTGCTAGCGGGGGGGTCGGTGAGCAGTTCTTC
CDR3aa: CASSEVASGGVGEQFF

j_gene: TRBJ2-7
d_gene: TRBD2
v_gene: TRBV5-6
abundance: -
CDR3nt: TGTGCCAGCAGCCCTGATAGCGGGAGGGCGTACGAGCAGTACTTC
CDR3aa: CASSPDSGRAYEQYF

j_gene: TRBJ1-1
d_gene: -
v_gene: TRBV5-4
abundance: -
CDR3nt: TGTGCCAGCAGCTTGGTGGGCAGGGTGAACACTGAAGCTTTCTTT
CDR3aa: CASSLVGRVNTEAFF

j_gene: TRBJ2-4
d_gene: -
v_gene: TRBV6-5
abundance: -
CDR3nt: TGTGCCAGCAGTTACCAGGGTGCTACCGCCAAAAACATTCAGTACTTC
CDR3aa: CASSYQGATAKNIQYF

j_gene: TRBJ2-5
d_gene: TRBD2
v_gene: TRBV19
abundance: -
CDR3nt: TGTGCCAGTAGTATAGCGGGGGGGCCTACAGAGACCCAGTACTTC
CDR3aa: CASSIAGGPTETQYF

j_gene: TRBJ1-1
d_gene: TRBD1
v_gene: TRBV27
abundance: -
CDR3nt: TGTGCCAGCAGGGGACGGGACAGGGGGGAAACTGAAGCTTTCTTT
CDR3aa: CASRGRDRGETEAFF

j_gene: TRBJ2-1
d_gene: TRBD1
v_gene: TRBV24-1
abundance: -
CDR3nt: TGTGCCACCAGTGATTTGGGGACAGGCACAAGGAATGAGCAGTTCTTC
CDR3aa: CATSDLGTGTRNEQFF

j_gene: TRBJ2-3
d_gene: -
v_gene: TRBV5-4
abundance: -
CDR3nt: TGTGCCAGCAGCAAACACGGCACAGATACGCAGTATTTT
CDR3aa: CASSKHGTDTQYF

j_gene: TRBJ1-1
d_gene: -
v_gene: TRBV6-5
abundance: -
CDR3nt: TGTGCCAGCAGTTACCGACAGTCTGAAGCTTTCTTT
CDR3aa: CASSYRQSEAFF

j_gene: TRBJ2-2
d_gene: TRBD2
v_gene: TRBV11-2
abundance: -
CDR3nt: TGTGCCAGCAGCGTAGCGGGGGGGCCAGGCGGGGAGCTGTTTTTT
CDR3aa: CASSVAGGPGGELFF

j_gene: TRBJ1-2
d_gene: -
v_gene: TRBV18
abundance: once
CDR3nt: TGTGCCAGCTCACCGGTAGTAAGCGTTGTCTCGAACTATGGCTACACCTTC
CDR3aa: CASSPVVSVVSNYGYTF

j_gene: TRBJ2-3
d_gene: -
v_gene: TRBV5-1
abundance: many
CDR3nt: TGCGCCAGCAGCGTAGGCCCTAGCGATGTGACGACAGATACGCAGTATTTT
CDR3aa: CASSVGPSDVTTDTQYF

j_gene: TRBJ1-1
d_gene: TRBD1
v_gene: TRBV24-1
abundance: -
CDR3nt: TGTGCCACCAGCCGGACAGGGGGAAACACTGAAGCTTTCTTT
CDR3aa: CATSRTGGNTEAFF

j_gene: TRBJ1-2
d_gene: TRBD1
v_gene: TRBV27
abundance: -
CDR3nt: TGTGCCAGCAGCCAGGGGGCCGATAACTATGGCTACACCTTC
CDR3aa: CASSQGADNYGYTF

j_gene: TRBJ2-2
d_gene: TRBD2
v_gene: TRBV7-8
abundance: -
CDR3nt: TGTGCCAGCAGCTTAGGGGAGGGGTCCGGGGAGCTGTTTTTT
CDR3aa: CASSLGEGSGELFF